Listed below are T cell receptor beta chains from one sample, sequenced in a study of Graves' ophthalmopathy and Graves' hyperthyroidism. TCRdb itself ran the multiplex PCR reads through MiXCR, one entry per CDR3 protein. This table has about 1.1 million distinct CDR3 sequences, about 38% appearing once. Material for sequencing was peripheral blood or thyroid tissue (not recorded which). Source of these receptors: an adult man with Graves' hyperthyroidism. Each CDR3 is given with its conserved first and last residue. A D gene is named only where the DNA matches it firmly. Clone size appears in some rows only: once, few, many, or a class for an expanded clone.

CASSLVALAGRTGELFF TGTGCCAGCAGCTTAGTGGCACTAGCGGGAAGGACCGGGGAGCTGTTTTTT TRBV7-2 TRBD2 TRBJ2-2 few
CSAVSQGVETQYF TGCAGTGCCGTTTCACAGGGTGTGGAGACCCAGTACTTC TRBV20-1 NA TRBJ2-5 many
CASSGDLLGNQPQHF TGTGCCAGTAGCGGAGATTTACTGGGCAATCAGCCCCAGCATTTT TRBV19 NA TRBJ1-5 many
CAISTGTSGGIGTGELFF TGTGCCATCAGCACCGGGACTAGCGGGGGGATTGGCACCGGGGAGCTGTTTTTT TRBV10-3 TRBD2 TRBJ2-2 few
CASRYTRGAPTTGNQPQHF TGTGCCAGCAGATACACGAGGGGGGCGCCGACCACTGGCAATCAGCCCCAGCATTTT TRBV25-1 NA TRBJ1-5 NA
CASSPGPDSNQPQHF TGTGCCAGCTCACCGGGCCCAGACTCCAATCAGCCCCAGCATTTT TRBV18 NA TRBJ1-5 NA
CASSFDRLRGLNEQYF TGTGCCAGCAGTTTTGACAGGCTAAGGGGCCTAAACGAGCAGTACTTC TRBV12-3/TRBV12-4 NA TRBJ2-7 NA
CASSLFQGILEGYTF TGTGCCAGCAGCTTATTTCAGGGGATTCTGGAGGGCTACACCTTC TRBV7-9 NA TRBJ1-2 many
CASSECYGEGRCNQPQHF TGTGCCAGCAGTGAATGCTACGGTGAGGGTAGGTGCAATCAGCCCCAGCATTTT TRBV6-5 NA TRBJ1-5 NA
CSVAGRGYYGYTF TGCAGCGTTGCAGGCAGGGGCTACTATGGCTACACCTTC TRBV29-1 NA TRBJ1-2 NA
CASAPNRAYGYTF TGTGCCAGCGCCCCTAACAGGGCTTATGGCTACACCTTC TRBV12-3/TRBV12-4 NA TRBJ1-2 NA